These 23 T cell receptor beta chains were sequenced from one sample in a study of blood T cell repertoires in COVID-19. Profiled with immunoSEQ multiplex PCR; TCRdb holds only in-frame clones, not every one. The sample includes over 70,000 clones, roughly 76% of them seen just once. The source material was peripheral blood. The source of these receptors is a man aged 65-85 years with active or convalescent COVID-19.

The V and J genes are TRBV6-5 and TRBJ1-6; D ambiguous. Trimming took 6 bases from V and 5 from J, leaving 5 bases between them. Per the germline V gene, CDR1 is MNHEY and CDR2 is SVGAGI. This CDR3 has 12 amino acids. CDR3 residues: CASSANNSPLHF. CDR3 bases: TGTGCCAGCAGCGCTAATAATTCACCCCTCCACTTT.

This chain uses TRBV7-9 with TRBJ2-5, with a possible D match to TRBD2 (7 bases). Trimming left V 3 bases short and J 3 bases short, with 14 bases between. From germline, CDR1 is SEHNR and CDR2 FQNEAQ (reference sequence). The CDR3 consists of 15 residues. CDR3 in amino acids: CASSFRGGGEETQYF. Here the CDR3 DNA reads TGTGCCAGCAGCTTCAGGGGCGGGGGAGAAGAGACCCAGTACTTC.

The CDR3 here is CASSLIREQFF. CDR3 bases: TGTGCCAGCAGCTTGATCCGTGAGCAGTTCTTC. The J gene is TRBJ2-1, the V gene TRBV5-6, with D hard to call. V was pared by 1 base and J by 9 bases, with 5 bases between. The CDR3 is 11 amino acids. Germline V gene data show CDR1 as SGHDT and CDR2 as YYEEEE.

This chain connects TRBV2 to TRBJ1-2; 7 bases agree with TRBD1. This CDR3 region has 13 residues. The V segment lost 6 bases and the J segment 4 bases; nucleotides outside the gene matches: 5. Looked up from germline, CDR1 is SNHLY and CDR2 is FYNNEI. DNA of the CDR3: TGTGCCAGCAGGGAGGGGGCAGCCTATGGCTACACCTTC. Translating it yields CASREGAAYGYTF. The complete variable domain, with remaining parts taken from reference TRBV2 and TRBJ1-2, reads EPEVTQTPSHQVTQMGQEVILRCVPISNHLYFYWYRQILGQKVEFLVSFYNNEISEKSEIFDDQFSVERPDGSNFTLKIRSTKLEDSAMYFCASREGAAYGYTFGSGTRLTVV.

The V call is TRBV5-4, the J call TRBJ2-2, with D tentatively TRBD1 (6 bases). Germline assignment: CDR1 SGHNT and CDR2 YYREEE (reference sequence). The CDR3 is 15 amino acids. Trimming took 1 base from V and 1 from J, leaving 8 bases between them. This CDR3 reads CASSLQGWNTGELFF. The DNA of the CDR3 is TGTGCCAGCAGCTTGCAGGGGTGGAACACCGGGGAGCTGTTTTTT.

This chain uses TRBV18 with TRBJ1-1, with D possibly being TRBD1 (5 bases). The germline V gene has CDR1 KGHSH and CDR2 LQKENI. This CDR3 is 16 amino acids long. V was trimmed by 5 bases and J by 5 bases, leaving 21 bases between them. The CDR3 is CASSDQPDTRRTEAFF. DNA of the CDR3: TGTGCCAGCTCAGACCAGCCGGACACTCGTCGGACTGAAGCTTTCTTT.

This clone was picked up one time. The chain is built from TRBV5-1 and TRBJ2-5; D not certain. The V gene's germline CDR1 is SGHRS and CDR2 YFSETQ. This CDR3 comprises 15 residues. Deletions cut 0 bases from V and 0 bases from J, with 9 bases between. The CDR3 is CASSLAAGNQETQYF. The DNA for the CDR3 is TGCGCCAGCAGCTTGGCGGCAGGAAACCAAGAGACCCAGTACTTC.

The count of this clone is one. The chain employs TRBV5-4 and TRBJ2-7, with 7 positions matching TRBD1. This CDR3 is 15 amino acids long. Trimming at V came to 0 bases and at J to 4 bases, leaving 7 bases not matched to a gene. Germline V gene lookup returns CDR1 SGHNT and CDR2 YYREEE (reference sequence). CDR3 nucleotides: TGTGCCAGCAGCTTGGGACAGGGATTAGTATACGAGCAGTACTTC. It codes for CASSLGQGLVYEQYF.

The chain carries TRBV2 and TRBJ2-3; possible D gene TRBD2, 5 bases. The CDR3 is made up of 14 amino acids. Per the germline V gene, CDR1 is SNHLY and CDR2 is FYNNEI. V was trimmed by 6 bases and J by 2 bases, leaving 12 bases between them. CDR3 coding DNA: TGTGCCAGCAGGGCGGGTATTATCACAGATACGCAGTATTTT. Translating it yields CASRAGIITDTQYF.

This chain links TRBV18 with TRBJ2-7; 9 bases line up with TRBD1. Trimming at V came to 6 bases and at J to 1 base, leaving 16 bases not matched to a gene. Germline CDR1 reads KGHSH; CDR2 reads LQKENI. The CDR3 loop spans 18 amino acids. Written as DNA, the CDR3 is TGTGCCAGCTCCGGTGAGGGGACCCCGGGACAGGGTTCCTACGAGCAGTACTTC. Its translation is CASSGEGTPGQGSYEQYF.

The chain links TRBV4-1 to TRBJ1-4; 8 bases agree with TRBD1. V shed 5 bases, J shed 7 bases, and the junction held 12 bases outside the gene matches. CDR1 is MGHRA and CDR2 is YSYEKL in the germline V gene. CDR3 length: 16 residues. The CDR3 sequence is CASSSNPGTGSEKLFF. CDR3 sequence (DNA): TGCGCCAGCAGCTCAAACCCGGGGACAGGAAGTGAAAAACTGTTTTTT.

The rearrangement uses TRBV5-5 and TRBJ2-7, with 7 bases fitting TRBD1. V was clipped by 4 bases and J by 5 bases; unmatched bases: 9. The germline gives CDR1 SGHKS, CDR2 YYEKEE (reference sequence). CDR3 size: 14 residues. In nucleotides, the CDR3 is TGTGCCAGCAGCGGAACGACAGGGTCCCACGAGCAGTACTTC. Translating gives CASSGTTGSHEQYF.

The chain recombines TRBV6-5 with TRBJ2-7; perhaps TRBD1 as D (6 bases). V dropped 8 bases and J dropped 1 base, with 15 bases sitting between them. The CDR3 has 14 amino acids. Germline CDR1 is MNHEY and CDR2 is SVGAGI. As DNA, the CDR3 is TGTGCCAGCCGGTTCTATACAGGGTCCTACGAGCAGTACTTC. Translating it yields CASRFYTGSYEQYF.

The chain has TRBV13 and TRBJ2-1, with D possibly TRBD2 on 6 matching bases. Trimming left V 3 bases short and J 3 bases short, with 12 bases between. Germline CDR1 reads PRHDT; CDR2 reads FYEKMQ (reference sequence). This CDR3 is 15 amino acids long. The CDR3 nucleotides read TGTGCCAGCAGCTTCTCACTAGCAAACTACAATGAGCAGTTCTTC. It translates to CASSFSLANYNEQFF.

This clone was observed a handful of times. The chain combines TRBV5-6 with TRBJ1-5; possible D gene TRBD1, 5 bases. The CDR3 is made up of 15 amino acids. The V end lost 3 bases, the J end lost 1 base, and 11 bases lay between the germline ends. CDR1 and CDR2 (germline): SGHDT, YYEEEE. CDR3 nucleotide sequence: TGTGCCAGCAGCTGGGGGGGGAGCAGCAATCAGCCCCAGCATTTT. Translation: CASSWGGSSNQPQHF.

The V call is TRBV5-1, the J call TRBJ1-1; D is uncertain. CDR1 is SGHRS, CDR2 YFSETQ, per germline. V lost 0 bases and J 1 base, leaving 10 bases between the germline ends. This CDR3 comprises 15 residues. CDR3 DNA sequence: TGCGCCAGCAGCTTGGGAAGAACACCGAACACTGAAGCTTTCTTT. It specifies CASSLGRTPNTEAFF.

The gene calls are TRBV2 and TRBJ2-7; D is possibly TRBD2 (6 bases). Trimming took off 11 bases at V and 4 bases at J, with 15 bases between the two ends. CDR1 and CDR2 from the germline V gene are SNHLY and FYNNEI. The CDR3 loop spans 12 amino acids. This chain's CDR3 is CAQARAGYEQYF. CDR3 sequence (DNA): TGTGCCCAGGCAAGGGCGGGGTACGAGCAGTACTTC.

This clone was observed a handful of times. V usage is TRBV6-5 and J usage is TRBJ1-1; 10 positions match TRBD1. Germline-derived CDR1 and CDR2 are MNHEY and SVGAGI. This CDR3 spans 14 amino acids. The J segment lost 11 bases and the V segment lost 6 bases, leaving 12 bases of the junction unmatched. The DNA of the CDR3 is TGTGCCAGCAGCCCAAGGGACAGGGGCCCGCGGGCTTTCTTT. Protein sequence: CASSPRDRGPRAFF.

The chain links TRBV28 to TRBJ1-1, with D uncertain. V was clipped by 2 bases and J by 9 bases, with 13 bases between them. The CDR3 spans 13 residues. Germline CDR1 MDHEN, CDR2 SYDVKM. As DNA, the CDR3 is TGTGCCAGCAGTTTAGTGTCGGGGTACCAAGCTTTCTTT. Translating gives CASSLVSGYQAFF.

For the CDR3, the DNA is TGTGCCAGCAGCTTTAGCGGGGGTGGTGAGACCCAGTACTTC. It encodes CASSFSGGGETQYF. The V and J genes are TRBV5-4 and TRBJ2-5; 9 bases agree with TRBD2. The germline gives CDR1 SGHNT, CDR2 YYREEE (reference sequence). This CDR3 contains 14 residues. The V segment lost 2 bases and the J segment 5 bases; nucleotides outside the gene matches: 4.

J is TRBJ2-5 and V is TRBV5-5, with D perhaps TRBD2 (6 bases). V was clipped by 5 bases and J by 3 bases, with 14 bases between them. The CDR3 consists of 14 residues. The germline V gene encodes CDR1 SGHKS and CDR2 YYEKEE (reference sequence). CDR3 coding DNA: TGTGCCAGCAGAGGGACTCGGTCAGAAGAGACCCAGTACTTC. It encodes CASRGTRSEETQYF.

V is TRBV24-1 and J is TRBJ2-3; 9 bases map to TRBD1. This CDR3 is 15 amino acids long. Unmatched junction bases numbered 3, after V lost 2 bases and J lost 4 bases. Germline V gene data show CDR1 as KGHDR and CDR2 as SFDVKD. CDR3 coding DNA: TGTGCCACCAGTGATTCCGGGACAGGGCCAGATACGCAGTATTTT. Protein: CATSDSGTGPDTQYF.

The rearrangement links TRBV7-3 to TRBJ2-2, with 9 bases fitting TRBD2. V lost 5 bases, J lost 5 bases, and 12 bases stayed unmatched. The CDR3 runs to 17 residues. Per germline, CDR1 SGHTA and CDR2 FQGTGA. The CDR3 sequence: CASSPGGAGGRTGELFF. In DNA form, the CDR3 reads TGTGCCAGCAGCCCCGGGGGAGCGGGGGGTAGAACCGGGGAGCTGTTTTTT.